This T cell receptor beta chain was retrieved from a study of cytomegalovirus exposure and HLA in healthy donors (dated by TCRdb to about 2017). In terms of the full investigation: According to a later analysis, one platform produced both the 120 validation repertoires and the roughly 660 repertoires of the first cohort. High-throughput TCR immunosequencing, statistical association of individual TCRs with disease status, and machine learning were combined to predict cytomegalovirus infection status. A separate validation cohort of about 110 different subjects was used in addition to the approximately 700-subject first cohort. The study was designed to test whether signatures of past pathogen exposure could be identified by cataloging public T cell receptors. Points the paper makes about the study in general: In a later analysis, TCRs clustered in the first cohort were found to also tend to co-occur in the 100 to 150 validation repertoires, with 85% to 95% of cluster scores above 0. A later analysis lacked HLA typing for the validation cohort, so it scored co-occurrence in that cohort across all 120 repertoires. A few of the identified cytomegalovirus-associated TCR beta chains were confirmed in vitro to be specific for cytomegalovirus antigens. Most TCR sequences were seen in very few donors, while some public TCRs were found in many individuals. The study listed 164 TCR beta chains as associated with cytomegalovirus. According to the authors, the approach could potentially be generalized to other disease states and immunological phenotypes. In both the original and validation cohorts, the classifier was reported to diagnose cytomegalovirus status with high specificity and sensitivity.

Remarks on this clone: Its antigen specificity is not known. There are no base qualities to consult, and no much larger clone falls within one base.

The donors were included in the validation cohort of some 120 subjects, a group kept apart from the approximately 690-subject first cohort. The library came from the immunoSEQ multiplex PCR assay. Concerning the study's data processing: To diagnose cytomegalovirus status from the catalog of TCR beta chain sequences, a statistical classification framework was built. In TCRdb, the immuneACCESS table is reduced to in-frame sequences with V and J assigned. These tables do not hold every clone; where another copy was compared, an unresolved V gene accounts for under half, and the others remain unexplained. Clone size and V and J calls were adopted from that table, with D and trimming inferred from the DNA. Within this sample are 220,000 or so clones, with 80% to 85% of them counted one time only. The top ten clones comprise over 12% of the sample. From its cysteine to its phenylalanine, the CDR3 spans 13 amino acids. Solely the CDR3 DNA is kept, with 39 bases framed from the first base. Based on the germline V gene, the CDR1 and CDR2 sequences are SQVTM and ANQGSEA. After removal of 3 bases from V and 4 bases from J, the junction retains 3 bases not matched to a gene.

This clonotype was obtained from a woman younger than 45 in good health and CMV-seropositive. Recombination joined TRBV29-1 with TRBJ1-1, with 9 bases aligning to TRBD1. Material: PBMCs. The nucleotides read TGCAGCGTTGACAAGACAGGGGGCACTGAAGCTTTCTTT. The encoded protein is CSVDKTGGTEAFF.